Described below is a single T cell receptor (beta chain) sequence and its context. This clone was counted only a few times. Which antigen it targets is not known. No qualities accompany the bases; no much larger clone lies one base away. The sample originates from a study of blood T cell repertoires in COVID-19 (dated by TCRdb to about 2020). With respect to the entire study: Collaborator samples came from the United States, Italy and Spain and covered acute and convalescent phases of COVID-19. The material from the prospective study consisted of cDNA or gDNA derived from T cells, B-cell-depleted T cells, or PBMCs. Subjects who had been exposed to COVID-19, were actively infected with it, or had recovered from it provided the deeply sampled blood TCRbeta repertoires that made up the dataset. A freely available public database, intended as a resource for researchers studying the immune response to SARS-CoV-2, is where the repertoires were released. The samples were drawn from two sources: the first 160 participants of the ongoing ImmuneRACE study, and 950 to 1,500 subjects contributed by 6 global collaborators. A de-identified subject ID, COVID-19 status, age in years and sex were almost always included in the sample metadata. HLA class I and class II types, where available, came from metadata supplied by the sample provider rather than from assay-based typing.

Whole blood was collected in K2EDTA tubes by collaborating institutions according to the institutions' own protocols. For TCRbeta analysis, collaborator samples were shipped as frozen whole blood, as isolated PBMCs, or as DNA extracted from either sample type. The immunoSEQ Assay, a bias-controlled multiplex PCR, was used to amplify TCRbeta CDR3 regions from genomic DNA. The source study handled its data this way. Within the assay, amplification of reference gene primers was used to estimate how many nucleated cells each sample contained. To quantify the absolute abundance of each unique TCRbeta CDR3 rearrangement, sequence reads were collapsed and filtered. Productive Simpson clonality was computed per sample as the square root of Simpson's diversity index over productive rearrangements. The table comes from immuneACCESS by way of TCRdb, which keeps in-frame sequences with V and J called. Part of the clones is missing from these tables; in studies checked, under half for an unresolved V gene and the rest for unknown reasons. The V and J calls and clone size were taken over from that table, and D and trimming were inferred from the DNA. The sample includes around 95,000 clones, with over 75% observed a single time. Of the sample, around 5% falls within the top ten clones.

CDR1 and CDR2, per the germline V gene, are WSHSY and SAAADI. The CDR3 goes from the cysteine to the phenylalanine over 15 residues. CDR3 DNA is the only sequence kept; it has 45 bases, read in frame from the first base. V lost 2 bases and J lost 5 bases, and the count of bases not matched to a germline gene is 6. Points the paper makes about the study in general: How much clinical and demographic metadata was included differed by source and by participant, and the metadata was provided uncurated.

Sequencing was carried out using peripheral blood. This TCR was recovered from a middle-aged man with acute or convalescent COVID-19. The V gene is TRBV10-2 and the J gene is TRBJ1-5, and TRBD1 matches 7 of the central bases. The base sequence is TGCGCCAGCAGTGAGCATCAGGGGGGTGATCAGCCCCAGCATTTT. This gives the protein CASSEHQGGDQPQHF.